These 7 T cell receptor beta chains came from one sample sequenced in a study of cytomegalovirus exposure and HLA in healthy donors. The protocol was immunoSEQ multiplex PCR, while the TCRdb copy is restricted to in-frame clones and leaves out a portion. Of around 70,000 clones in the sample, 85% to 95% were seen once. Sequencing was performed on PBMCs. The source is a man aged 18 to 29 in good health and CMV-seronegative.

This chain connects TRBV19 to TRBJ1-5, with D perhaps TRBD1 (5 bases). With 7 bases removed from V and 6 bases from J, the gap between germline ends came to 16 bases. Per germline, CDR1 LNHDA and CDR2 SQIVND (reference sequence). The CDR3 extends over 14 amino acids. The CDR3: CASNRQGPGQPQHF. The CDR3 DNA follows: TGTGCCAGTAACAGGCAGGGTCCAGGTCAGCCCCAGCATTTT.

In the case of this clone: Other DNA sequences of this sample code for an identical CDR3. The gene calls are TRBV11-2 and TRBJ1-2; D gene unclear. Trimming pared 3 bases from V and 4 bases from J, leaving 6 bases between. Germline V gives CDR1 SGHAT, CDR2 FQNNGV. CDR3 length: 12 residues. The CDR3: CASSLGSYGYTF. CDR3 DNA: TGTGCCAGCAGCTTGGGCAGCTATGGCTACACCTTC. The full variable domain, with the rest looked up from reference TRBV11-2 and TRBJ1-2, is EAGVAQSPRYKIIEKRQSVAFWCNPISGHATLYWYQQILGQGPKLLIQFQNNGVVDDSQLPKDRFSAERLKGVDSTLKIQPAKLEDSAVYLCASSLGSYGYTFGSGTRLTVV.

Only one count was recorded for this clone. The CDR3 bases are TGTGCCAGCAGCTTCGCGATAGCGGAGACAGATACGCAGTATTTT. It is translated as CASSFAIAETDTQYF. The chain uses TRBV5-6 and TRBJ2-3, with D perhaps matching TRBD2 (6 bases). Germline V gene lookup returns CDR1 SGHDT and CDR2 YYEEEE. The CDR3 is made up of 15 amino acids. Trimming removed 2 bases from V and 3 bases from J, with 13 bases in between.

The V gene is TRBV4-2, the J gene TRBJ2-7; 8 nucleotides match TRBD1. The V gene end was trimmed by 0 bases and the J gene end by 3 bases; junction bases not matched to a gene: 7. CDR3 length: 16 amino acids. CDR1 and CDR2 (germline): LGHNA, YNFKEQ. Here the CDR3 DNA reads TGTGCCAGCAGCCAAGATCGGCAGGGGGCGAGCTACGAGCAGTACTTC. Encoded protein: CASSQDRQGASYEQYF.

The rearrangement links TRBV4-1 to TRBJ2-2, with D possibly TRBD2 on 5 matching bases. Looked up from germline, CDR1 is MGHRA and CDR2 is YSYEKL. This CDR3 spans 18 amino acids. The germline V and J ends were trimmed by 1 base and 1 base, with 16 bases remaining between them. CDR3 in amino acids: CASSQVGERVENTGELFF. The CDR3 nucleotides are TGCGCCAGCAGCCAAGTCGGGGAACGCGTGGAGAACACCGGGGAGCTGTTTTTT.

This clone was seen only once. CDR3 DNA: TGTGCCAGCAGCTTAACCCCCACACAGGGAGGGGAGACCCAGTACTTC. It translates to CASSLTPTQGGETQYF. This chain uses TRBV7-3 with TRBJ2-5; a weak D match, TRBD2 (7 bases). CDR3 length equals 16 residues. V lost 0 bases to trimming and J lost 5 bases, with 16 bases between them. In germline, CDR1 is SGHTA, CDR2 FQGTGA.

The J gene is TRBJ1-4, the V gene TRBV5-8; TRBD1 is a possible D gene (5 bases). The CDR3 covers 14 residues. The ends were cut back, 6 bases at V and 3 bases at J, with 12 bases in the middle. CDR1 is SGHTS, CDR2 YDEGEE, per germline. In nucleotides, the CDR3 is TGTGCCAGCAACCTAGGAGGGGCTAATGAAAAACTGTTTTTT. Amino acid sequence: CASNLGGANEKLFF.